These 26 T cell receptor beta chains were all obtained from the same sample, sequenced in a study of T cell responses to AZD1222 COVID-19 vaccine. Repertoires were generated with immunoSEQ multiplex PCR, while TCRdb's copy carries only in-frame clones and drops some. Here the sample spans about 100,000 clones, less than 90% being singletons. The sample here was peripheral blood, taken on day 0 of AZD1222 vaccination. Receptor source: an adult in good health.

The gene calls are TRBV18 and TRBJ1-1; possible D gene TRBD1, 6 bases. Germline-derived CDR1 and CDR2 are KGHSH and LQKENI. V was pared by 4 bases and J by 2 bases, with 17 bases between. The CDR3 runs 16 residues. The CDR3 DNA sequence: TGTGCCAGCTCACAGACGACAGGCCGTGGCAACACTGAAGCTTTCTTT. Translated, it gives CASSQTTGRGNTEAFF.

The DNA of the CDR3 is TGTGCCAGCAGCTTGGTGATCAATCAGCCCCAGCATTTT. Protein: CASSLVINQPQHF. The J gene is TRBJ1-5, the V gene TRBV5-5; no firm D call. V gave up 0 bases and J gave up 3 bases, with 4 bases separating them. Germline CDR1 reads SGHKS; CDR2 reads YYEKEE (reference sequence). This CDR3 region has 13 residues. Based on the CDR3 plus reference TRBV5-5 and TRBJ1-5, the full variable domain is DAGVTQSPTHLIKTRGQQVTLRCSPISGHKSVSWYQQVLGQGPQFIFQYYEKEERGRGNFPDRFSARQFPNYSSELNVNALLLGDSALYLCASSLVINQPQHFGDGTRLSIL.

The rearrangement links TRBV12-3 or TRBV12-4 to TRBJ2-3, with D unclear. Trimming removed 6 bases from V and 1 base from J, with 8 bases in between. The CDR3 extends over 13 amino acids. The CDR3 loop reads CASSFLGTDTQYF. The CDR3, as DNA: TGTGCCAGCAGCTTCTTGGGCACAGATACGCAGTATTTT.

V and J are TRBV6-5 and TRBJ1-6, with D perhaps matching TRBD1 (5 bases). Germline lookup yields CDR1 MNHEY and CDR2 SVGAGI. V lost 7 bases to trimming and J lost 8 bases, with 15 bases between them. The CDR3 length is 14 residues. DNA for the CDR3: TGTGCCAGCACCCGAGGGGTATTGGATTCACCCCTCCACTTT. Residues: CASTRGVLDSPLHF.

V is TRBV4-3 and J is TRBJ2-3; the D is unclear. The length of the CDR3 is 17 residues. Germline assignment: CDR1 LGHNA and CDR2 YSLEER. The V end lost 1 base, the J end lost 3 bases, and 17 bases lay between the germline ends. The CDR3, as DNA: TGCGCCAGCAGCCAAGGAGGTAGCTTGAGGACGACAGATACGCAGTATTTT. This translates into CASSQGGSLRTTDTQYF.

The chain combines TRBV21-1 with TRBJ1-5; the table's D call TRBD1 went unverified against the DNA. TRBV21-1 is tagged as a pseudogene. The CDR3 runs 15 residues. CDR3 residues: CASSIRDRDYQPQHF. The CDR3 region has the DNA TGTGCCAGCAGTATCCGGGACAGAGATTATCAGCCCCAGCATTTT.

The chain uses TRBV18 and TRBJ2-1; D is unresolved. The CDR3 runs to 14 residues. V lost 3 bases to trimming and J lost 2 bases, with 8 bases between them. Germline lookup yields CDR1 KGHSH and CDR2 LQKENI. CDR3 nucleotide sequence: TGTGCCAGCTCACCGCCGACCCCCTACAATGAGCAGTTCTTC. This encodes CASSPPTPYNEQFF.

This clone was found once. The V call is TRBV15, the J call TRBJ1-6; D possibly corresponds to TRBD1 (6 bases). There are 18 residues in the CDR3. The V gene lost 2 bases and the J gene lost 8 bases, with 22 bases spanning the gap. Germline lookup yields CDR1 LNHNV and CDR2 YYDKDF (reference sequence). The CDR3: CATSRKRTAPHSDSPLHF. The CDR3 DNA sequence: TGTGCCACCAGCAGAAAGAGGACAGCTCCACACTCAGATTCACCCCTCCACTTT.

V and J are TRBV7-2 and TRBJ2-7, with TRBD1 as a possible D gene (5 bases). The CDR3 contains 15 residues. The germline V gene has CDR1 SGHTA and CDR2 FQGNSA. Trimming removed 1 base at V and 0 bases at J, with 10 bases between. The CDR3 DNA reads as TGTGCCAGCAGCTTAGAGTGGACAATCTCCTACGAGCAGTACTTC. Amino acids: CASSLEWTISYEQYF.

The genes are TRBV5-5 and TRBJ2-3, with D possibly matching TRBD1 (6 bases). Trimming removed 3 bases at V and 0 bases at J, with 11 bases between. This CDR3 region has 15 residues. Germline lookup yields CDR1 SGHKS and CDR2 YYEKEE (reference sequence). This CDR3 is CASSYGQSSTDTQYF. The CDR3 DNA reads as TGTGCCAGCAGCTACGGACAGTCTAGCACAGATACGCAGTATTTT.

This clone was seen only once. V usage is TRBV6-5 and J usage is TRBJ2-5; D unresolved. The V gene lost 0 bases and the J gene lost 1 base, with 9 bases spanning the gap. The CDR3 totals 15 residues. Germline V gene sequence: CDR1 MNHEY, CDR2 SVGAGI. The CDR3 spells CASSYSGGVQETQYF. The CDR3 bases are TGTGCCAGCAGTTACTCGGGCGGAGTCCAAGAGACCCAGTACTTC.

This clone appeared a single time. The chain joins TRBV7-3 to TRBJ2-1, with 8 positions matching TRBD2. Per the germline V gene, CDR1 is SGHTA and CDR2 is FQGTGA. This CDR3 region has 15 residues. V gave up 2 bases and J gave up 9 bases; unmatched junction bases: 9. CDR3 residues: CASSLWTSRASEQFF. The CDR3 nucleotides are TGTGCCAGCAGCTTATGGACTAGCAGGGCTAGTGAGCAGTTCTTC.

The chain carries TRBV14 and TRBJ2-7; TRBD1 matches at 7 bases. The CDR3 is 14 residues long. With V trimmed by 4 bases and J by 2 bases, 5 bases remained unmatched. Looked up from germline, CDR1 is SGHDN and CDR2 is FVKESK. CDR3 amino acids: CASSPGTETYEQYF. CDR3 DNA: TGTGCCAGCAGCCCCGGGACAGAGACCTACGAGCAGTACTTC.

J is TRBJ2-2 and V is TRBV7-3, with D perhaps being TRBD1 or TRBD2 (5 bases each). Looked up from germline, CDR1 is SGHTA and CDR2 is FQGTGA. V was cut by 1 base and J by 0 bases, with 9 bases left in between. CDR3 length: 16 residues. CDR3 region: CASSLNPGPNTGELFF. Written as DNA, the CDR3 is TGTGCCAGCAGCTTAAACCCGGGGCCGAACACCGGGGAGCTGTTTTTT.

This chain uses TRBV9 with TRBJ2-3, with 8 bases that match TRBD1. Germline trimming cut 4 bases from V and 4 bases from J; bases unmatched to any gene: 11. Germline CDR1 is SGDLS and CDR2 is YYNGEE. CDR3 size: 16 residues. CDR3 protein: CASSFRTRGRADTQYF. The CDR3 DNA reads TGTGCCAGCAGCTTTAGGACCAGGGGGCGCGCAGATACGCAGTATTTT.

A few counts support this clone. The CDR3 spells CASGTSGRHTGELFF. The CDR3 nucleotides read TGTGCCAGCGGGACTAGCGGGAGGCATACCGGGGAGCTGTTTTTT. The J gene is TRBJ2-2, the V gene TRBV4-2, with 15 bases aligning to TRBD2. With V trimmed by 8 bases and J by 5 bases, 3 bases remained unmatched. Per germline, CDR1 LGHNA and CDR2 YNFKEQ. This CDR3 is 15 amino acids long.

The chain joins TRBV7-9 to TRBJ2-3, with D tentatively TRBD1 (6 bases). V was pared by 6 bases and J by 1 base, with 14 bases between. From germline, CDR1 is SEHNR and CDR2 FQNEAQ (reference sequence). The CDR3 covers 15 residues. CDR3 sequence (DNA): TGTGCCAGCAGGACCGGACAGCCAGGCACAGATACGCAGTATTTT. This codes for CASRTGQPGTDTQYF.

The chain employs TRBV7-9 and TRBJ1-2; 9 positions match TRBD1. V lost 0 bases, J lost 7 bases, and 3 bases stayed unmatched. Germline CDR1 SEHNR, CDR2 FQNEAQ (reference sequence). This CDR3 spans 14 amino acids. CDR3 region: CASSLAGQGGGYTF. In DNA, the CDR3 is TGTGCCAGCAGCTTAGCGGGACAGGGTGGTGGCTACACCTTC.

The chain joins TRBV19 to TRBJ2-7; possibly TRBD2 for D (6 bases). The CDR3 consists of 13 residues. Germline CDR1 LNHDA, CDR2 SQIVND (reference sequence). Trimming pared 3 bases from V and 4 bases from J, leaving 10 bases between. Here the CDR3 DNA reads TGTGCCAGTAGTATCAACGGGGGATACGAGCAGTACTTC. It yields the protein CASSINGGYEQYF.

The genes are TRBV7-2 and TRBJ1-2; D remains ambiguous. CDR3 length: 13 residues. In germline, CDR1 is SGHTA, CDR2 FQGNSA. Trimming pared 3 bases from V and 1 base from J, leaving 6 bases between. This chain's CDR3 is CASSLDGNYGYTF. CDR3 DNA: TGTGCCAGCAGCTTGGACGGTAACTATGGCTACACCTTC.

The chain joins TRBV18 to TRBJ2-3, with 9 bases aligning to TRBD1. Germline V CDR1 and CDR2: KGHSH, LQKENI. The J segment lost 4 bases and the V segment lost 3 bases, leaving 8 bases of the junction unmatched. The CDR3 contains 16 residues. This CDR3 is CASSPPGQGRADTQYF. CDR3 sequence (DNA): TGTGCCAGCTCACCTCCGGGACAGGGTAGAGCAGATACGCAGTATTTT.

The rearrangement joins TRBV6-2 or TRBV6-3 to TRBJ1-5; D unresolved. V lost 5 bases and J lost 4, with 12 bases in between. The germline gives CDR1 MNHEY, CDR2 SVGEGT. The length of the CDR3 is 14 residues. The CDR3 spells CASSISPGNQPQHF. The CDR3 DNA follows: TGTGCCAGCAGTATCTCTCCCGGGAATCAGCCCCAGCATTTT.

The chain employs TRBV14 and TRBJ2-5; the D is unclear. The V gene's germline CDR1 is SGHDN and CDR2 FVKESK. This CDR3 spans 15 amino acids. Trimming pared 1 base from V and 5 bases from J, leaving 14 bases between. This CDR3 is CASSQGVLIVETQYF. CDR3 nucleotide sequence: TGTGCCAGCAGCCAAGGGGTCCTAATAGTGGAGACCCAGTACTTC.

The J gene is TRBJ1-1, the V gene TRBV28, with D perhaps matching TRBD1 (6 bases). V lost 8 bases and J 4 bases, leaving 17 bases between the germline ends. This CDR3 region has 14 residues. Germline V gene lookup returns CDR1 MDHEN and CDR2 SYDVKM. The CDR3 loop reads CASGYRARITEAFF. The CDR3 DNA reads as TGTGCCAGCGGCTACAGGGCTCGGATCACTGAAGCTTTCTTT.

This clone was seen more than once but under ten times. In nucleotides, the CDR3 is TGTGCCTGGACTAGTGGTGGAAACACCATATATTTT. This translates into CAWTSGGNTIYF. The chain has TRBV30 and TRBJ1-3; D not resolved. Per germline, CDR1 GTSNPN and CDR2 SVGIG (reference sequence). The CDR3 extends over 12 amino acids. Trimming stripped 4 bases from V and 3 bases from J, with 7 bases between.

V usage is TRBV5-5 and J usage is TRBJ2-5; TRBD2 aligns across 8 bases. The J call may be in error: the DNA end matches TRBJ2-7 better. The CDR3 is made up of 14 amino acids. Germline V gene data show CDR1 as SGHKS and CDR2 as YYEKEE (reference sequence). The CDR3 spells CASSFSSGRYEQYF. CDR3 sequence (DNA): TGTGCCAGCAGCTTTTCCAGCGGGAGATACGAGCAGTACTTC.